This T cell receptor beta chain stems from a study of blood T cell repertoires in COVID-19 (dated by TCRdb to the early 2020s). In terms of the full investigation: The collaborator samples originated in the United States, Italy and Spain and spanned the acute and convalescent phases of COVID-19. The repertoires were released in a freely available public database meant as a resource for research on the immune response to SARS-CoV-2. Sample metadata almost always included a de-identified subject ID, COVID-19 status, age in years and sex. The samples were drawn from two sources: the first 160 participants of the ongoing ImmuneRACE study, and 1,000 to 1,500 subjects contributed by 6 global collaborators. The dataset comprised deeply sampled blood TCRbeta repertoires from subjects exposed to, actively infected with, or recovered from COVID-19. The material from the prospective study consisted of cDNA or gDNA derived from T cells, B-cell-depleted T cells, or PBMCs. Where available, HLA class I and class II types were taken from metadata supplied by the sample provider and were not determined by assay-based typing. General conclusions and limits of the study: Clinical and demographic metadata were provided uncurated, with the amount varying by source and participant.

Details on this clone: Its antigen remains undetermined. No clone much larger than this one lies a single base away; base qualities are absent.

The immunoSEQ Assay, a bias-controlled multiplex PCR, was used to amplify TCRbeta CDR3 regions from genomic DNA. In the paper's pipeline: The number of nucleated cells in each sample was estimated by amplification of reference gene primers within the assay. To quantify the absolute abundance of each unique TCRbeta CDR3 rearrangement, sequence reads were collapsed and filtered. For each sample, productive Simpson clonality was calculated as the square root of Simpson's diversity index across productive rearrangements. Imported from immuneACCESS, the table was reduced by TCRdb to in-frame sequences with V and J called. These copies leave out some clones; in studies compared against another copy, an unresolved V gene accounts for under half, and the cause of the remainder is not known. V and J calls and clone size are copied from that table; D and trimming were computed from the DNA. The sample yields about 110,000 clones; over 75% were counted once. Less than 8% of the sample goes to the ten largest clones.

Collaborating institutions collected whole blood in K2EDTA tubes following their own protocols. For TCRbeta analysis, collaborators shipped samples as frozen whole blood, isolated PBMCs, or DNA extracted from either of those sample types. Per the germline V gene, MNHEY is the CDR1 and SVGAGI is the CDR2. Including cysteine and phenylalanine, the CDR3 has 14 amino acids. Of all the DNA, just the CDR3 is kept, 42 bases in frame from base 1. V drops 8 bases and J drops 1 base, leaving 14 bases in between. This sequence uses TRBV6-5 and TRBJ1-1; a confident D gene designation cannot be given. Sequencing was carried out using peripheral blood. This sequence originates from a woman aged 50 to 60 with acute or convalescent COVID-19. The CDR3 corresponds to CASLIVTGNTEAFF. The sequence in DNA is TGTGCCAGCCTTATCGTAACGGGGAACACTGAAGCTTTCTTT.